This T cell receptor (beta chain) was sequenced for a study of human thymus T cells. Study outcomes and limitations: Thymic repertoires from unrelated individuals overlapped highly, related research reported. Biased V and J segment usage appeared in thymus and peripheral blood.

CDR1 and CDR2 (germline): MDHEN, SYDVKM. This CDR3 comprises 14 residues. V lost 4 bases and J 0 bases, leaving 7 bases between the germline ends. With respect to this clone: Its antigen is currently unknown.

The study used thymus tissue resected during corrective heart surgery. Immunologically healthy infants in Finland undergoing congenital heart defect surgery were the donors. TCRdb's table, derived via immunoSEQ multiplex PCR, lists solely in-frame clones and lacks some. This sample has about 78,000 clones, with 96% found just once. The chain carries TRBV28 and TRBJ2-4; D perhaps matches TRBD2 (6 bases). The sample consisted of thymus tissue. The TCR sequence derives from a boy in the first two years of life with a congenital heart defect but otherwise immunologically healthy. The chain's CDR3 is CASSSGLAKNIQYF. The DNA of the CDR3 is TGTGCCAGCAGTTCGGGACTAGCCAAAAACATTCAGTACTTC. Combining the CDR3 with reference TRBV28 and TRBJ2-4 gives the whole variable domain DVKVTQSSRYLVKRTGEKVFLECVQDMDHENMFWYRQDPGLGLRLIYFSYDVKMKEKGDIPEGYSVSREKKERFSLILESASTNQTSMYLCASSSGLAKNIQYFGAGTRLSVL.